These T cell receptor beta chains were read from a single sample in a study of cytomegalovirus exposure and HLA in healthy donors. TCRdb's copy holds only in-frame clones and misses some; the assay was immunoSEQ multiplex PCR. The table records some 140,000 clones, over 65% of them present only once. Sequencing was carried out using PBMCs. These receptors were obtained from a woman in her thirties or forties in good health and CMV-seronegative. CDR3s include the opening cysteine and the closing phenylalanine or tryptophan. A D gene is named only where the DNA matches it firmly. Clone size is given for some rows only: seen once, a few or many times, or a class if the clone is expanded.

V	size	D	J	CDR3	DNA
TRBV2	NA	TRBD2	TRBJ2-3	CASGGTSGRGGPQYF	TGTGCCAGTGGGGGGACTAGCGGGAGAGGCGGGCCGCAGTATTTT
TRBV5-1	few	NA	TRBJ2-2	CASSERQANTGELFF	TGCGCCAGCAGCGAGAGACAGGCCAACACCGGGGAGCTGTTTTTT
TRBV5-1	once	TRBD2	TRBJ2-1	CASSLLAGGNNEQFF	TGCGCCAGCAGCTTACTAGCGGGAGGGAACAATGAGCAGTTCTTC
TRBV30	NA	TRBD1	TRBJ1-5	CAWRQKQGSLNQPQHF	TGTGCCTGGAGACAAAAACAGGGGTCCCTCAATCAGCCCCAGCATTTT
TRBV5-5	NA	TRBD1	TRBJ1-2	CASSTPRGQGGRGYTF	TGTGCCAGCAGCACCCCCCGGGGACAGGGGGGACGAGGCTACACCTTC
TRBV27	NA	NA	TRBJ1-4	CASSLLGAGANEKLFF	TGTGCCAGCAGTTTATTGGGGGCTGGGGCTAATGAAAAACTGTTTTTT
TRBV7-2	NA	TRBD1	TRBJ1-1	CASSLEGAVAFF	TGTGCCAGCAGCTTGGAGGGGGCTGTGGCTTTCTTT
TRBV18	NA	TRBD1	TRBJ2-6	CASSPQQGADGANVLTF	TGTGCCAGCTCACCACAACAGGGGGCTGATGGGGCCAACGTCCTGACTTTC
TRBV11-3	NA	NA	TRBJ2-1	CASSLDLSNPEQFF	TGTGCCAGCAGCTTAGATCTGAGCAATCCCGAGCAGTTCTTC
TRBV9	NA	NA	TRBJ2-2	CASSRKLATGELFF	TGTGCCAGCAGCCGGAAACTAGCAACCGGGGAGCTGTTTTTT
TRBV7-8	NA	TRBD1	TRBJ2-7	CASSPPRDRDYEQYF	TGTGCCAGCAGCCCCCCCCGGGACAGGGACTACGAGCAGTACTTC
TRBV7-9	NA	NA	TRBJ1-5	CASSETGSPNQPQHF	TGTGCCAGCAGCGAGACAGGCTCCCCCAATCAGCCCCAGCATTTT
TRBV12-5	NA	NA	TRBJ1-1	CASGLVAAEAFF	TGTGCTAGTGGTTTGGTGGCAGCTGAAGCTTTCTTT
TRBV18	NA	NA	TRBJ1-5	CASSPTVSNQPQHF	TGTGCCAGCTCACCGACAGTTAGCAATCAGCCCCAGCATTTT
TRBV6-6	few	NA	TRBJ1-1	CASSPWLNTEAFF	TGTGCCAGCAGCCCCTGGCTGAACACTGAAGCTTTCTTT
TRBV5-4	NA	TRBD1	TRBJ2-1	CASSSTGAGGRSEQFF	TGTGCCAGCAGCTCCACTGGGGCAGGGGGCAGGAGTGAGCAGTTCTTC
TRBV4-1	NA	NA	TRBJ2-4	CASRSRVGKNIQYF	TGCGCCAGCAGAAGCAGGGTCGGCAAAAACATTCAGTACTTC
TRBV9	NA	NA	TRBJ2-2	CASSVVSGALNTGELFF	TGTGCCAGCAGCGTAGTGTCAGGTGCCTTGAACACCGGGGAGCTGTTTTTT